This paragraph reports one T cell receptor beta chain. The antigen is unknown. The sample comes from a study of T cell responses to AZD1222 COVID-19 vaccine. On the study more broadly: Some second doses came at about 4 weeks and others at about 12 weeks; these were pooled. Whole-study results and caveats: The study identified only five or six AZD1222 recipients as seropositive at baseline. Spike-spanning, vaccine-associated CD4 TCRs were dominant at 160-218 and 743-854.

The V gene's germline CDR1 is MDHEN and CDR2 SYDVKM. V dropped 2 bases and J dropped 8; count of bases not matched to a gene: 8. The CDR3 runs to 15 residues. Assay: immunoSEQ multiplex PCR; the TCRdb copy retains only in-frame clones and omits some. Of about 86,000 clones in the sample, roughly 86% were seen once. The chain uses TRBV28 and TRBJ1-2, with 10 bases fitting TRBD1. The receptor was isolated from an adult in good health. Sequences were derived from peripheral blood, sampled on day 0 of AZD1222 vaccination. In DNA, the CDR3 is TGTGCCAGCAGTTTAGGGGACAGGGGAAGGTCGGGCTACACCTTC. Translated, it gives CASSLGDRGRSGYTF.